This T cell receptor beta chain was recovered during a study of follicular helper T cells after annual influenza vaccination. General observations from the study: Day 7 ICOS+CD38+ clones were most often found later in ICOS-CD38- cTfh cells. Only about 9-21% of analyzed cells yielded productive TCRB sequences.

Libraries were prepared by immunoSEQ multiplex PCR; TCRdb keeps only in-frame clonotypes and omits some of them. The table shows some 800 clones, with under 85% occurring only once. Details on this clone: Its specificity is not known.

V lost 4 bases and J 4 bases, leaving 17 bases between the germline ends. Germline V gene lookup returns CDR1 SGHVS and CDR2 FNYEAQ. The CDR3 totals 16 residues. As for time point: 2015-2016 season, 7 days after influenza vaccination. This TCR was recovered from an adult who received the influenza vaccine. Specimen: CXCR5+ CD38+ circulating T follicular helper cells from blood, collected 7 days after influenza vaccination. The subset was: circulating Tfh, non-naive CD4+CXCR5+PD-1+ (ICOS+CD38+ or ICOS-CD38-). The V and J genes are TRBV7-6 and TRBJ1-3; possibly TRBD1 for D (6 bases). CDR3 DNA sequence: TGTGCCAGCAGCTCCAAATCCGGGACAAGGGGAAACACCATATATTTT. It codes for CASSSKSGTRGNTIYF.